Following are 22 T cell receptor beta chains from one sample sequenced in a study of technical replicates of blood from a few donors. Sequencing used immunoSEQ multiplex PCR; TCRdb keeps in-frame clones, though not all of them. Of nearly 70,000 clones in the sample, 80% to 95% were seen once. Material: PBMCs. These receptors all stem from a human donor in good health. Some clones in this sample may be carry-over from other donors' samples.

This chain uses TRBV7-2 with TRBJ2-1, with D hard to call. Germline CDR1 and CDR2: SGHTA and FQGNSA. This CDR3 is built from 15 residues. The germline V and J ends were trimmed by 5 bases and 5 bases, with 16 bases remaining between them. As DNA, the CDR3 is TGTGCCAGCAGCCAGACGGGTGCCAGAAACAATGAGCAGTTCTTC. This sequence encodes CASSQTGARNNEQFF.

This rearrangement joins TRBV5-6 to TRBJ2-1; 8 bases agree with TRBD1. Trimming took 4 bases from V and 6 from J; bases not matched to a gene: 6. From germline, CDR1 is SGHDT and CDR2 YYEEEE. There are 14 residues in the CDR3. CDR3 region: CASSPNRGANEQFF. For the CDR3, the DNA is TGTGCCAGCAGCCCGAACAGGGGGGCCAATGAGCAGTTCTTC.

This rearrangement joins TRBV14 to TRBJ2-5, with D possibly being TRBD2 (6 bases). Per germline, CDR1 SGHDN and CDR2 FVKESK. The CDR3 runs 14 residues. V was pared by 2 bases and J by 5 bases, with 12 bases between. CDR3 bases: TGTGCCAGCAGCCAACGGGGGAATAAGGAGACCCAGTACTTC. As protein: CASSQRGNKETQYF.

This rearrangement joins TRBV6-6 to TRBJ1-4; TRBD1 is a possible D gene (6 bases). The ends were cut back, 0 bases at V and 5 bases at J, with 10 bases in the middle. There are 15 residues in the CDR3. CDR1 is MNHNY, CDR2 SVGAGI, per germline (reference sequence). CDR3 bases: TGTGCCAGCAGTTACTCCGGGACACCGAATGAAAAACTGTTTTTT. This gives the protein CASSYSGTPNEKLFF.

DNA for the CDR3: TGCGCCAGCAGCCAAGTTCACAGGGGGTACGAGCAGTACTTC. Translating gives CASSQVHRGYEQYF. The chain recombines TRBV4-1 with TRBJ2-7; 8 bases are shared with TRBD1. The CDR3 runs to 14 residues. Germline CDR1 MGHRA, CDR2 YSYEKL. J lost 4 bases, V lost 1 base, and 3 bases had no gene match.

This clone has just one count. This rearrangement joins TRBV14 to TRBJ2-3; 13 bases line up with TRBD2. The trim removed 1 base at V and 0 bases at J, leaving 13 bases unmatched. Germline-derived CDR1 and CDR2 are SGHDN and FVKESK. The CDR3 totals 21 residues. CDR3 DNA sequence: TGTGCCAGCAGCCAAGGGACACCGGGACTAGCGGGGTCAGCTAGCACAGATACGCAGTATTTT. Encoded protein: CASSQGTPGLAGSASTDTQYF.

The CDR3 region is CASSEKQGIYGYTF. The CDR3 DNA reads TGTGCCAGCAGCGAAAAACAGGGGATCTATGGCTACACCTTC. V gene TRBV7-2 combines with J gene TRBJ1-2; 7 nucleotides line up with TRBD1. The CDR3 runs 14 residues. Germline trimming cut 5 bases from V and 4 bases from J; bases unmatched to any gene: 7. Germline-derived CDR1 and CDR2 are SGHTA and FQGNSA.

V is TRBV11-3 and J is TRBJ2-2; unclear D gene. Germline V gene sequence: CDR1 SGHNT, CDR2 YENEEA. This CDR3 is 13 amino acids long. With 1 base removed from V and 5 bases from J, the gap between germline ends came to 5 bases. DNA of the CDR3: TGTGCCAGCAGCTTAGCCGCGACCGGGGAGCTGTTTTTT. It is translated as CASSLAATGELFF.

V and J are TRBV6-1 and TRBJ1-1; D gene unclear. Trimming cost V 1 base and J 0 bases, with 6 bases left between them. Germline loops: CDR1 MNHNS, CDR2 SASEGT. CDR3 length equals 14 residues. The DNA for the CDR3 is TGTGCCAGCAGTGAAGGAGCGATGAACACTGAAGCTTTCTTT. Protein product: CASSEGAMNTEAFF.

The chain recombines TRBV20-1 with TRBJ2-5, with D unresolved. The CDR3 contains 10 residues. CDR1 and CDR2 (germline): DFQATT, SNEGSKA (reference sequence). Trimming removed 2 bases from V and 5 bases from J, with 3 bases in between. The CDR3 loop reads CSARLETQYF. The CDR3 DNA reads TGCAGTGCTAGACTCGAGACCCAGTACTTC.

This chain connects TRBV20-1 to TRBJ1-1; D is unresolved. CDR3 length: 11 amino acids. Trimming pared 6 bases from V and 4 bases from J, leaving 9 bases between. Germline CDR1 is DFQATT and CDR2 is SNEGSKA (reference sequence). The chain's CDR3 is CSAPESTEAFF. In DNA, the CDR3 is TGCAGTGCACCCGAGAGCACTGAAGCTTTCTTT.

The sample holds one count of this clone. The genes are TRBV4-3 and TRBJ1-2; D gene uncertain. This CDR3 region has 16 residues. Trimming removed 0 bases from V and 1 base from J, with 12 bases in between. The germline V gene encodes CDR1 LGHNA and CDR2 YSLEER. Here the CDR3 reads CASSQDSVQINYGYTF. For the CDR3, the DNA is TGCGCCAGCAGCCAAGATTCAGTGCAGATTAACTATGGCTACACCTTC.

V gene TRBV7-9 combines with J gene TRBJ2-7; possibly TRBD1 for D (6 bases). The CDR3 length is 13 residues. The V end was cut by 4 bases, the J end by 1 base, with 8 bases between. Germline-derived CDR1 and CDR2 are SEHNR and FQNEAQ (reference sequence). The CDR3 coding sequence is TGTGCCAGCAGCTATGGACAGTCCTACGAGCAGTACTTC. As protein: CASSYGQSYEQYF.

The V gene is TRBV27, the J gene TRBJ2-1; 12 bases fit TRBD2. Losses at the gene ends were 1 base for V and 7 bases for J; bases not matched to a gene: 14. Germline CDR1 is MNHEY and CDR2 is SMNVEV (reference sequence). This CDR3 contains 19 residues. The CDR3 spells CASSLWASGRASRENEQFF. CDR3 bases: TGTGCCAGCAGTTTATGGGCTAGCGGGAGGGCCTCTAGGGAGAATGAGCAGTTCTTC.

This chain joins TRBV6-5 and TRBJ2-7, with TRBD1 identical over 8 bases. The CDR3 extends over 15 amino acids. Looked up from germline, CDR1 is MNHEY and CDR2 is SVGAGI. V shed 5 bases, J shed 1 base, and the junction held 7 bases outside the gene matches. The CDR3 coding sequence is TGTGCCAGCAGTCGCGACAGGGGAAATTCCTACGAGCAGTACTTC. This codes for CASSRDRGNSYEQYF.

This chain joins TRBV4-2 and TRBJ2-3, with 10 bases that match TRBD2. The V gene end was trimmed by 2 bases and the J gene end by 1 base; junction bases not matched to a gene: 6. This CDR3 spans 17 amino acids. Germline V gives CDR1 LGHNA, CDR2 YNFKEQ. The CDR3 region has the DNA TGTGCCAGCAGCCAACTTGGACTAGCGGAGGGCACAGATACGCAGTATTTT. It translates to CASSQLGLAEGTDTQYF.

The chain couples TRBV6-6 to TRBJ2-1; 9 bases fit TRBD2. J was trimmed by 4 bases and V by 2 bases; bases with no gene match: 3. The CDR3 sequence is 15 residues long. Germline CDR1 reads MNHNY; CDR2 reads SVGAGI (reference sequence). For the CDR3, the DNA is TGTGCCAGCAGTTACGTGAGCGGGGGGTACAATGAGCAGTTCTTC. This codes for CASSYVSGGYNEQFF.

The genes are TRBV7-9 and TRBJ2-7; 7 bases fit TRBD1. Germline V gene lookup returns CDR1 SEHNR and CDR2 FQNEAQ (reference sequence). This CDR3 region has 15 residues. V shed 1 base and J 2 bases; nucleotides not matched to a gene: 5. The CDR3 is CASSLVGQQAYEQYF. The DNA of the CDR3 is TGTGCCAGCAGCTTAGTGGGACAGCAAGCCTACGAGCAGTACTTC.

The chain carries TRBV7-2 and TRBJ2-3, with TRBD1 matching 8 bases. V lost 5 bases to trimming and J lost 3 bases; unmatched junction nucleotides: 4. The germline CDR1 and CDR2 sequences are SGHTA and FQGNSA. The CDR3 loop spans 14 amino acids. Written as DNA, the CDR3 is TGTGCCAGCAGCAGCCGGACAGGGACAGATACGCAGTATTTT. It encodes CASSSRTGTDTQYF.

The chain combines TRBV10-3 with TRBJ2-7, with TRBD2 matching over 9 bases. Unmatched junction bases numbered 5, after V lost 4 bases and J lost 4 bases. Germline CDR1 is ENHRY and CDR2 is SYGVKD. This CDR3 contains 14 residues. CDR3 amino acids: CAISALAGTYEQYF. DNA of the CDR3: TGTGCCATCAGTGCCCTAGCGGGAACTTACGAGCAGTACTTC.

The chain combines TRBV21-1 with TRBJ1-5; TRBD1, as called in the table, went unchecked against the DNA. TRBV21-1 has pseudogene status. CDR3 length: 16 residues. DNA for the CDR3: TGTGCCAGCAGCGCTAGGACAGGGGGAAGCAATCAGCCCCAGCATTTT. Translated: CASSARTGGSNQPQHF.

The chain links TRBV7-2 to TRBJ2-3; 9 bases agree with TRBD2. Germline V gives CDR1 SGHTA, CDR2 FQGNSA. The CDR3 covers 16 residues. Unmatched junction bases numbered 9, after V lost 2 bases and J lost 6 bases. The CDR3 here is CASSLRLAGSLDTQYF. The CDR3 nucleotides read TGTGCCAGCAGCTTACGGCTAGCGGGGAGCTTGGATACGCAGTATTTT.